These T cell receptor beta chains were read from a single sample in a study of cytomegalovirus exposure and HLA in healthy donors. This table comes from immunoSEQ multiplex PCR, and its TCRdb copy is limited to in-frame clones, with some not included. There are 150,000 to 180,000 clones in the sample; more than 75% occur only once, and over 5% lies in the top ten. Sample: PBMCs. The receptor set was obtained from a woman aged 40 to 50 in good health and CMV-seropositive. Both conserved end residues are part of each CDR3. D genes are given only for firm matches.

j_gene: TRBJ2-1
v_gene: TRBV27
d_gene: TRBD2
CDR3aa: CASSSRAGGPSSNYNEQFF

j_gene: TRBJ2-1
v_gene: TRBV7-6
d_gene: TRBD2
CDR3aa: CASRHLAANSYNEQFF

j_gene: TRBJ1-1
v_gene: TRBV7-3
d_gene: .
CDR3aa: CASSLIGTSTEAFF

j_gene: TRBJ1-5
v_gene: TRBV18
d_gene: TRBD1
CDR3aa: CASAKHTGADQPQHF

j_gene: TRBJ1-3
v_gene: TRBV28
d_gene: .
CDR3aa: CASGSGGHTIYF

j_gene: TRBJ2-1
v_gene: TRBV5-1
d_gene: .
CDR3aa: CASSTGQRGMFF

j_gene: TRBJ1-2
v_gene: TRBV2
d_gene: .
CDR3aa: CASRRRGGHGYTF

j_gene: TRBJ2-3
v_gene: TRBV30
d_gene: .
CDR3aa: CAWSETSDTQYF

j_gene: TRBJ2-2
v_gene: TRBV6-4
d_gene: TRBD1
CDR3aa: CASRGQDTGELFF

j_gene: TRBJ1-1
v_gene: TRBV7-9
d_gene: .
CDR3aa: CASSSPDSGPEAFF

j_gene: TRBJ1-1
v_gene: TRBV15
d_gene: TRBD1
CDR3aa: CATSKDRASIAFF

j_gene: TRBJ1-4
v_gene: TRBV28
d_gene: .
CDR3aa: CASSLLVRDEKLFF

j_gene: TRBJ2-3
v_gene: TRBV7-2
d_gene: .
CDR3aa: CASSASGSPTDTQYF

j_gene: TRBJ1-4
v_gene: TRBV28
d_gene: .
CDR3aa: CASSLSSTGSNEKLFF

j_gene: TRBJ2-3
v_gene: TRBV11-2
d_gene: TRBD2
CDR3aa: CASSSGLADSIPTDTQYF

j_gene: TRBJ1-5
v_gene: TRBV10-2
d_gene: .
CDR3aa: CASSSGVGQPQHF

j_gene: TRBJ2-2
v_gene: TRBV19
d_gene: .
CDR3aa: CASIGYDRKNTGELFF